This T cell receptor (beta chain) was sequenced in a study of blood T cells in healthy people across ages. Through a sample-barcoded 5' primer and a J-beta primer mix, a second PCR was run for about 6 to 12 cycles. Each cDNA molecule was tagged by a template-switch adaptor that had 12 random nucleotides. TCRdb independently ran MiXCR on the 5' RACE reads; one entry per CDR3 protein. The sample holds approximately 680,000 distinct CDR3 sequences, roughly 32% seen once. Every sample gave at least 6 micrograms of total RNA when it was extracted. The V gene's germline CDR1 is GTSNPN and CDR2 SVGIG (reference sequence). This CDR3 region has 13 residues. With 0 bases removed from V and 10 bases from J, the gap between germline ends came to 12 bases. Study-level results: The study found more naive CD4+ cells and higher diversity in long-lived than aged donors. Among T cells, TCR beta diversity per million cells dropped roughly linearly as age rose.

This clonotype appeared a single time. The antigen is unknown. The sequence derives from a woman over 75 in good health. The genes are TRBV30 and TRBJ1-4; TRBD1 might be the D (5 bases). The material sequenced was blood. CDR3 nucleotides: TGTGCCTGGAGTGTAAGAAAAGGGGTAAAACTGTTTTTT. It yields the protein CAWSVRKGVKLFF.